A single sample gave rise to the 15 T cell receptor beta chains below, sequenced in a study of blood T cell repertoires in COVID-19. Some clones are missing from TCRdb's copy, which holds only in-frame ones; the method was immunoSEQ multiplex PCR. Among 200,000 to 250,000 clones listed, roughly 90% were seen once. The sequenced material came from PBMCs or T cells enriched from blood (not recorded which). The receptors originated from a woman between 40 and 50 years old with acute COVID-19.

The gene calls are TRBV15 and TRBJ2-7, with D possibly matching TRBD2 (5 bases). Germline V lookup: CDR1 LNHNV, CDR2 YYDKDF (reference sequence). Trimming removed 5 bases at V and 6 bases at J, with 17 bases between. This CDR3 is 14 amino acids long. CDR3: CATSPRGYWGEQYF. The CDR3 DNA is TGTGCCACCAGCCCTAGAGGGTACTGGGGCGAGCAGTACTTC.

This sequence joins TRBV6-5 and TRBJ1-6; 7 bases map to TRBD1. The CDR3 runs 14 residues. J gave up 7 bases and V 5 bases, and 5 bases lay outside the gene matches. From germline, CDR1 is MNHEY and CDR2 SVGAGI. The CDR3 protein is CASSTGQVNSPLHF. CDR3 sequence (DNA): TGTGCCAGCAGTACTGGACAGGTGAATTCACCCCTCCACTTT.

The rearrangement links TRBV15 to TRBJ1-1, with D maybe TRBD1 (5 bases). The CDR3 runs to 15 residues. Trimming pared 5 bases from V and 4 bases from J, leaving 17 bases between. Germline V CDR1 and CDR2: LNHNV, YYDKDF (reference sequence). CDR3 protein: CATSGGTLRGTEAFF. In nucleotides, the CDR3 is TGTGCCACCAGCGGCGGGACGTTGAGGGGCACTGAAGCTTTCTTT.

V usage is TRBV3-1 (or the pseudogene TRBV3-2) and J usage is TRBJ2-3, with 10 positions matching TRBD1. CDR1 is LGHDT and CDR2 is YNNKEL in the germline V gene (reference sequence). CDR3 size: 15 residues. V shed 4 bases and J 2 bases; nucleotides not matched to a gene: 3. CDR3 nucleotides: TGTGCCAGCAGCCCAAGACAGGGGGCCACAGATACGCAGTATTTT. Amino acids: CASSPRQGATDTQYF.

This sequence joins TRBV7-8 and TRBJ2-5, with a weak D call TRBD1 (5 bases). V shed 3 bases and J shed 3 bases, with 11 bases lying between them. Germline assignment: CDR1 SGHVS and CDR2 FQNEAQ. The CDR3 consists of 14 residues. CDR3 coding DNA: TGTGCCAGCAGCTTTCTAGGGGTAGAAGAGACCCAGTACTTC. Amino acids: CASSFLGVEETQYF.

V and J are TRBV5-6 and TRBJ2-1; 7 nucleotides match TRBD1. The germline CDR1 and CDR2 sequences are SGHDT and YYEEEE. The CDR3 has 15 residues. The ends lost 1 base at V and 5 bases at J; junction bases unmatched: 6. The CDR3 protein is CASSLSGGENNEQFF. In nucleotides, the CDR3 is TGTGCCAGCAGCTTGTCAGGGGGTGAAAACAATGAGCAGTTCTTC.

V is TRBV25-1 and J is TRBJ2-5; D may be TRBD1 (5 bases). CDR1 MGHDK and CDR2 SYGVNS come from the germline V gene. The CDR3 extends over 14 amino acids. V was shortened by 3 bases and J by 3 bases, with 11 bases between the two germline ends. CDR3 coding DNA: TGTGCCAGCAGTGAGCCAAGACAGAAAGAGACCCAGTACTTC. It codes for CASSEPRQKETQYF.

This clone has only one observation. The chain is built from TRBV19 and TRBJ1-1, with a tentative D call TRBD1 (6 bases). V was cut by 1 base and J by 3 bases, with 21 bases left in between. CDR1 is LNHDA, CDR2 SQIVND, per germline (reference sequence). This CDR3 is 18 amino acids long. DNA of the CDR3: TGTGCCAGTAGTATAGTGGGCCTTAAAACAGGGAGGGACACTGAAGCTTTCTTT. Protein product: CASSIVGLKTGRDTEAFF.

The chain uses TRBV27 and TRBJ2-7, with 7 bases lining up with TRBD2. J gave up 5 bases and V 6 bases, and 16 bases lay outside the gene matches. The length of the CDR3 is 16 residues. Germline CDR1 MNHEY, CDR2 SMNVEV (reference sequence). The CDR3 DNA sequence: TGTGCCAGCAGGCCCAGTGGGGGGGTGGTTTCCCACGAGCAGTACTTC. It is translated as CASRPSGGVVSHEQYF.

This chain links TRBV2 with TRBJ1-5, with TRBD1 matching over 8 bases. CDR3 length: 15 amino acids. Trimming removed 4 bases from V and 7 bases from J; junction bases left unmatched: 9. Germline CDR1 is SNHLY and CDR2 is FYNNEI. DNA for the CDR3: TGTGCCAGCAGTGGGCAGGGGGCGGCAGGGCAGCCCCAGCATTTT. It encodes CASSGQGAAGQPQHF.

The chain links TRBV5-8 to TRBJ2-7, with 9 bases aligning to TRBD1. V shed 0 bases, J shed 2 bases, and the junction held 0 bases outside the gene matches. The CDR3 spans 14 residues. Germline CDR1 and CDR2: SGHTS and YDEGEE. The CDR3 loop reads CASSLGQGAYEQYV. CDR3 coding DNA: TGTGCCAGCAGCTTGGGACAGGGGGCCTACGAGCAGTACGTC.

The chain is built from TRBV3-1 (or the pseudogene TRBV3-2) and TRBJ2-1, with D unresolved. There are 14 residues in the CDR3. Germline CDR1 LGHDT, CDR2 YNNKEL (reference sequence). The ends were cut back, 0 bases at V and 9 bases at J, with 12 bases in the middle. The DNA for the CDR3 is TGTGCCAGCAGCCAAGACCCCGGCGGTCTTGAGCAGTTCTTC. This encodes CASSQDPGGLEQFF.

The V call is TRBV5-6, the J call TRBJ2-1, with D maybe TRBD1 (6 bases). This CDR3 comprises 13 residues. V was shortened by 5 bases and J by 8 bases, with 14 bases between the two germline ends. Germline V gene data show CDR1 as SGHDT and CDR2 as YYEEEE. For the CDR3, the DNA is TGTGCCAGCAGTCCAACAGGGTTCGATGAGCAGTTCTTC. This codes for CASSPTGFDEQFF.

The CDR3 sequence: CASRHGENYGYTF. CDR3 coding DNA: TGTGCCAGCAGGCATGGGGAGAACTATGGCTACACCTTC. The rearrangement uses TRBV2 and TRBJ1-2; D uncertain. The CDR3 covers 13 residues. Trimming left V 6 bases short and J 2 bases short, with 10 bases between. The germline gives CDR1 SNHLY, CDR2 FYNNEI.

The chain uses TRBV9 and TRBJ1-2; D perhaps matches TRBD1 (6 bases). V was clipped by 2 bases and J by 4 bases, with 9 bases between them. Germline assignment: CDR1 SGDLS and CDR2 YYNGEE. The CDR3 is made up of 13 amino acids. In nucleotides, the CDR3 is TGTGCCAGCAGCGTGGACAGTTTCTATGGCTACACCTTC. Its protein is CASSVDSFYGYTF.